This T cell receptor beta chain was documented in a study of T cell changes during pregnancy in multiple sclerosis. The germline V gene encodes CDR1 SGHTA and CDR2 FQGTGA. V shed 5 bases and J shed 0 bases, with 11 bases lying between them. The CDR3 is made up of 15 amino acids. The assay was immunoSEQ multiplex PCR, and TCRdb's table has in-frame clones only and misses some. Of about 100,000 clones in the sample, 80% to 95% were seen once. The source of this sequence is a female donor with multiple sclerosis, enrolled in a pregnancy study. The sequencing here drew on peripheral blood, taken after pregnancy. This chain links TRBV7-3 with TRBJ1-3, with a possible D match to TRBD1 (6 bases). The CDR3 reads CASSPGHSSGNTIYF. For the CDR3, the DNA is TGTGCCAGCAGCCCGGGACATTCCTCTGGAAACACCATATATTTT.